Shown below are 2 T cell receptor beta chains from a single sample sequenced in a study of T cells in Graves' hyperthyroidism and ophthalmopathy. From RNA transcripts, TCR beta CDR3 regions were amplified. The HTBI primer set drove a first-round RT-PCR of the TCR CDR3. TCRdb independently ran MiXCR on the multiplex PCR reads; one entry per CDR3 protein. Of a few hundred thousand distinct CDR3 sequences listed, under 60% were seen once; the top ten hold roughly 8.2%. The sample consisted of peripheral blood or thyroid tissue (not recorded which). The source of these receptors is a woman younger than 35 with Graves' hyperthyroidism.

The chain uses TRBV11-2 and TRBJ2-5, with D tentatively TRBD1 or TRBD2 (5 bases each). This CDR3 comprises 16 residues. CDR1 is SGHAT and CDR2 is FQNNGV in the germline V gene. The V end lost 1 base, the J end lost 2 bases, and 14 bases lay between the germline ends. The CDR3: CASSLGSGADQETQYF. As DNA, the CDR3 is TGTGCCAGCAGCTTAGGATCCGGGGCTGATCAAGAGACCCAGTACTTC.

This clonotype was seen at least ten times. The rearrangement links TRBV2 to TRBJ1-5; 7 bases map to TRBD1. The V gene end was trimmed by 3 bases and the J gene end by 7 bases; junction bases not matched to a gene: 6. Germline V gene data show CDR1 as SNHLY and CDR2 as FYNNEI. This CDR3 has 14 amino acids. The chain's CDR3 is CASSEGQIVQPQHF. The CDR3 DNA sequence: TGTGCCAGCAGTGAGGGACAGATTGTCCAGCCCCAGCATTTT.